This T cell receptor beta chain was obtained from a study of graft-versus-host responses after intestinal transplantation. Study at large: Tacrolimus and steroids were given for around three years to all recipients after anti-thymocyte globulin induction. Broader study findings: Individuals who had graft-donor T cell macrochimerism had allografts that showed high graft-versus-host to host-versus-graft clonal ratios. Recipient marrow contained GvH clones, some of which appeared first in ileum or blood.

On this clone: What it recognizes is unknown.

This table comes from immunoSEQ multiplex PCR, and its TCRdb copy is limited to in-frame clones, with some not included. This sample has 40,000 or so clones; over 90% occur once, and the top ten carry 21%. The sequence came from a human donor who was the organ donor for an intestinal transplant. The input for sequencing was unstimulated CD8+ T cells sorted from spleen or lymph node cells, taken before transplant.

This CDR3 is CAWSVDVSSYEQYF. Here the CDR3 DNA reads TGTGCCTGGAGTGTGGACGTTAGCTCCTACGAGCAGTACTTC. V is TRBV30 and J is TRBJ2-7, with no clear D. V dropped 0 bases and J dropped 0 bases, with 9 bases sitting between them. This CDR3 region has 14 residues. CDR1 and CDR2 (germline): GTSNPN, SVGIG (reference sequence).